This passage covers 28 T cell receptor beta chains from one sample sequenced in a study of neurological immune-mediated disorders. TCRdb analysed the 5' RACE reads with MiXCR anew, one entry per CDR3 protein. The sample gives 20,000 to 30,000 distinct CDR3 sequences, 6.5% to 8.5% of which show up once; about 4.9% is in the top ten. The material sequenced was PBMCs. The receptors were gathered from a woman aged 40 to 50 in good health.

This clonotype was detected ten times or more. The chain is built from TRBV24-1 and TRBJ2-1, with 15 nucleotides matching TRBD2. V lost 5 bases to trimming and J lost 10 bases; unmatched junction nucleotides: 8. This CDR3 region has 16 residues. Germline lookup yields CDR1 KGHDR and CDR2 SFDVKD. The CDR3 DNA reads as TGTGCCACCAGTGGAGGGACTAGCGGGAGGTGGTGGGAGCAGTTCTTC. Encoded protein: CATSGGTSGRWWEQFF.

In its sample, this clonotype was seen many times. The chain couples TRBV6-2 or TRBV6-3 to TRBJ2-1; D remains unclear. The CDR3 totals 15 residues. V was pared by 6 bases and J by 12 bases, with 24 bases between. CDR1 and CDR2 (germline): MNHEY, SVGEGT. The CDR3 nucleotides are TGTGCCAGCAGCTCCGCTCGACTTGGGTCTGGTGGGCAGTTCTTC. Translated: CASSSARLGSGGQFF.

This clonotype was seen ten or more times. The chain combines TRBV6-5 with TRBJ2-2; 8 nucleotides line up with TRBD2. V was pared by 6 bases and J by 2 bases, with 5 bases of the junction left unmatched. The CDR3 contains 15 residues. Germline values: CDR1 MNHEY, CDR2 SVGAGI. This chain's CDR3 is CASRPLAVNTGELFF. CDR3 in DNA: TGTGCCAGCAGACCACTAGCGGTAAACACCGGGGAGCTGTTTTTT.

This clonotype appeared many times. J is TRBJ1-1 and V is TRBV11-2; D unresolved. CDR3 length: 14 residues. V lost 1 base to trimming and J lost 4 bases, with 10 bases between them. Per germline, CDR1 SGHAT and CDR2 FQNNGV. CDR3 DNA: TGTGCCAGCAGCTTAGGTCTCCATGGCACTGAAGCTTTCTTT. Protein sequence: CASSLGLHGTEAFF. The whole variable domain, filled in from reference TRBV11-2 and TRBJ1-1, reads EAGVAQSPRYKIIEKRQSVAFWCNPISGHATLYWYQQILGQGPKLLIQFQNNGVVDDSQLPKDRFSAERLKGVDSTLKIQPAKLEDSAVYLCASSLGLHGTEAFFGQGTRLTVV.

This clonotype was detected many times. This chain links TRBV5-1 with TRBJ2-1, with D uncertain. CDR3 size: 12 residues. Trimming cost V 0 bases and J 5 bases, with 3 bases left between them. CDR1 and CDR2 (germline): SGHRS, YFSETQ. In DNA form, the CDR3 reads TGCGCCAGCAGCTTGGCCAACAATGAGCAGTTCTTC. Residues: CASSLANNEQFF. The whole variable domain, remainder taken from reference TRBV5-1 and TRBJ2-1, is KAGVTQTPRYLIKTRGQQVTLSCSPISGHRSVSWYQQTPGQGLQFLFEYFSETQRNKGNFPGRFSGRQFSNSRSEMNVSTLELGDSALYLCASSLANNEQFFGPGTRLTVL.

This clonotype was seen ten or more times. This chain connects TRBV6-5 to TRBJ1-4; no firm D call. The CDR3 loop spans 13 amino acids. Deletions cut 5 bases from V and 8 bases from J, with 12 bases between. Germline loops: CDR1 MNHEY, CDR2 SVGAGI. This CDR3 reads CASSIGGSEKLFF. Here the CDR3 DNA reads TGTGCCAGCAGTATAGGAGGCTCCGAAAAACTGTTTTTT.

This clonotype was detected ten times or more. The gene calls are TRBV6-2 or TRBV6-3 and TRBJ2-1, with D possibly being TRBD1 (7 bases). Trimming took 6 bases from V and 6 from J, leaving 18 bases between them. Germline CDR1 reads MNHEY; CDR2 reads SVGEGT. The CDR3 sequence is 15 residues long. The CDR3 reads CASSHGTEGGNEQFF. Written as DNA, the CDR3 is TGTGCCAGCAGCCACGGGACAGAGGGGGGCAATGAGCAGTTCTTC.

This clonotype was counted many times. V usage is TRBV7-2 and J usage is TRBJ2-7, with 14 bases aligning to TRBD2. V lost 5 bases and J lost 2; bases outside the gene matches: 5. CDR3 length: 16 amino acids. From germline, CDR1 is SGHTA and CDR2 FQGNSA. Here the CDR3 reads CASSLGLAGVPYEQYF. The DNA of the CDR3 is TGTGCCAGCAGCCTGGGACTAGCGGGAGTGCCCTACGAGCAGTACTTC. Drawing the rest from reference TRBV7-2 and TRBJ2-7, the complete variable domain is GAGVSQSPSNKVTEKGKDVELRCDPISGHTALYWYRQSLGQGLEFLIYFQGNSAPDKSGLPSDRFSAERTGGSVSTLTIQRTQQEDSAVYLCASSLGLAGVPYEQYFGPGTRLTVT.

This clonotype was counted ten times or more. V is TRBV18 and J is TRBJ2-7, with D possibly called TRBD1 or TRBD2 (7 bases each). Germline V gene data show CDR1 as KGHSH and CDR2 as LQKENI. The CDR3 length is 14 residues. V was shortened by 3 bases and J by 6 bases, with 15 bases between the two germline ends. The DNA of the CDR3 is TGTGCCAGCTCACCGAACACAGGGGAGGGCGAGCAGTACTTC. It translates to CASSPNTGEGEQYF.

This clonotype appeared many times. The rearrangement links TRBV19 to TRBJ1-2, with 10 bases aligning to TRBD1. The CDR3 runs 15 residues. Germline V gene sequence: CDR1 LNHDA, CDR2 SQIVND (reference sequence). The ends lost 2 bases at V and 4 bases at J; junction bases unmatched: 4. The chain's CDR3 is CASSIPGQGIYGYTF. The CDR3 DNA is TGTGCCAGTAGTATACCGGGACAGGGGATCTATGGCTACACCTTC.

This clonotype showed up many times. The chain links TRBV7-2 to TRBJ2-3; 7 positions agree with TRBD2. CDR1 and CDR2 from the germline V gene are SGHTA and FQGNSA. The length of the CDR3 is 17 residues. The V segment lost 5 bases and the J segment 2 bases; nucleotides outside the gene matches: 13. The CDR3 region is CASSPRAKRGYTDTQYF. Here the CDR3 DNA reads TGTGCCAGCAGCCCTAGGGCCAAGCGGGGATACACAGATACGCAGTATTTT.

The chain links TRBV2 to TRBJ2-5, with 7 bases fitting TRBD1. The V segment lost 8 bases and the J segment 4 bases; nucleotides outside the gene matches: 10. CDR1 is SNHLY, CDR2 FYNNEI, per germline. The CDR3 consists of 14 residues. CDR3 amino acids: CASRSTQGRETQYF. The CDR3 nucleotides are TGTGCCAGCCGTTCGACACAGGGGAGAGAGACCCAGTACTTC.

This clonotype was found many times. The chain has TRBV20-1 and TRBJ2-5; 7 nucleotides line up with TRBD1. V shed 5 bases and J 1 base; nucleotides not matched to a gene: 4. CDR1 and CDR2 (germline): DFQATT, SNEGSKA (reference sequence). This CDR3 comprises 13 residues. In DNA form, the CDR3 reads TGCAGTGCTTGCCGACAGGGCCAAGAGACCCAGTACTTC. Protein product: CSACRQGQETQYF.

This clonotype was detected ten times or more. The genes are TRBV20-1 and TRBJ2-2; 12 nucleotides align to TRBD2. The germline CDR1 and CDR2 sequences are DFQATT and SNEGSKA (reference sequence). This CDR3 comprises 15 residues. This chain's CDR3 is CSIPGLAGITGELFF. The CDR3 DNA follows: TGCAGCATACCGGGACTAGCGGGTATTACCGGGGAGCTGTTTTTT.

This clonotype was seen at least ten times. This chain connects TRBV29-1 to TRBJ2-3; 7 bases align to TRBD2. The CDR3 totals 12 residues. Germline V gives CDR1 SQVTM, CDR2 ANQGSEA. The ends lost 7 bases at V and 2 bases at J; junction bases unmatched: 3. CDR3 nucleotides: TGCAGCGGGGGGACTACCACAGATACGCAGTATTTT. Its translation: CSGGTTTDTQYF.

This clonotype ranks as medium-sized. This chain uses TRBV10-2 with TRBJ2-7, with D maybe TRBD1 (6 bases). The germline gives CDR1 WSHSY, CDR2 SAAADI. This CDR3 has 12 amino acids. V lost 5 bases and J lost 7, with 12 bases in between. Here the CDR3 reads CASSRSGVEQYF. The CDR3 bases are TGCGCCAGCAGTCGTTCAGGGGTGGAGCAGTACTTC.

This clonotype was counted a few times. This sequence joins TRBV18 and TRBJ1-3; a possible D gene is TRBD1 (6 bases). This CDR3 is 15 amino acids long. Germline V gene lookup returns CDR1 KGHSH and CDR2 LQKENI. The V end was cut by 4 bases, the J end by 1 base, with 11 bases between. In DNA, the CDR3 is TGTGCCAGCTCACAAGGACAGATATCTGGAAACACCATATATTTT. It specifies CASSQGQISGNTIYF.

This clonotype has at least ten counts. The rearrangement links TRBV20-1 to TRBJ1-5; perhaps TRBD1 as D (5 bases). V lost 3 bases and J lost 3, with 12 bases in between. This CDR3 spans 14 amino acids. Germline V gene data show CDR1 as DFQATT and CDR2 as SNEGSKA (reference sequence). This CDR3 is CSASSAGYNQPQHF. The CDR3 DNA sequence: TGCAGTGCTAGCTCGGCAGGGTACAATCAGCCCCAGCATTTT.

In its sample, this clonotype was seen many times. The CDR3 protein is CASSLGLSPESYNEQFF. CDR3 in DNA: TGTGCCAGCAGCCTGGGACTTTCACCGGAGTCCTACAATGAGCAGTTCTTC. The V gene is TRBV4-2, the J gene TRBJ2-1, with D possibly TRBD2 on 6 matching bases. V lost 4 bases and J lost 1, with 17 bases in between. CDR3 length: 17 amino acids. Germline CDR1 is LGHNA and CDR2 is YNFKEQ.

Ten or more counts support this clonotype. The CDR3 DNA is TGTGCCAGCAGTTGGACAGTTTTCTCCTACGAGCAGTACTTC. The encoded protein is CASSWTVFSYEQYF. The rearrangement links TRBV27 to TRBJ2-7, with D perhaps TRBD1 (6 bases). This CDR3 comprises 14 residues. Germline assignment: CDR1 MNHEY and CDR2 SMNVEV (reference sequence). Between the trimmed V and J ends, which lost 4 bases and 0 bases, there was a span of 10 bases.

This clonotype was recorded at least ten times. This chain uses TRBV18 with TRBJ2-7; 7 bases are a match to TRBD1. CDR1 and CDR2 (germline): KGHSH, LQKENI. This CDR3 region has 15 residues. V was clipped by 5 bases and J by 0 bases; unmatched bases: 7. Written as DNA, the CDR3 is TGTGCCAGCTCAACGGACAGGCTTAACTCCTACGAGCAGTACTTC. Translation: CASSTDRLNSYEQYF.

There are many counts of this clonotype. V gene TRBV6-2 or TRBV6-3 combines with J gene TRBJ1-5; D remains ambiguous. The CDR3 length is 13 residues. Trimming left V 5 bases short and J 9 bases short, with 14 bases between. CDR1 and CDR2 from the germline V gene are MNHEY and SVGEGT. The CDR3 DNA follows: TGTGCCAGCAGTCCTACGGAGCTCCCGCCCCAGCATTTT. It is translated as CASSPTELPPQHF.

This clonotype showed up many times. The chain uses TRBV20-1 and TRBJ1-5; D not certain. With 7 bases removed from V and 2 bases from J, the gap between germline ends came to 18 bases. The germline V gene encodes CDR1 DFQATT and CDR2 SNEGSKA (reference sequence). The CDR3 extends over 15 amino acids. CDR3 region: CSVPREGPGNQPQHF. CDR3 nucleotide sequence: TGCAGTGTCCCCCGGGAAGGGCCGGGCAATCAGCCCCAGCATTTT.

This clonotype has ten or more counts. The gene calls are TRBV6-4 and TRBJ2-1; 7 positions agree with TRBD1. The CDR3 has 15 residues. J lost 3 bases, V lost 2 bases, and 4 bases had no gene match. In germline, CDR1 is MRHNA, CDR2 SNTAGT. The CDR3 bases are TGTGCCAGCAGTGACGAGGCAGGGGGCTACAATGAGCAGTTCTTC. This sequence encodes CASSDEAGGYNEQFF.

This clonotype was picked up many times. This chain uses TRBV29-1 with TRBJ2-1; 9 bases are shared with TRBD2. Germline lookup yields CDR1 SQVTM and CDR2 ANQGSEA. Losses at the gene ends were 6 bases for V and 6 bases for J; bases not matched to a gene: 6. The CDR3 sequence is 13 residues long. The CDR3: CSVAGTSLNEQFF. CDR3 nucleotides: TGCAGCGTGGCCGGGACTAGCCTCAATGAGCAGTTCTTC.

In its sample, this clonotype was seen many times. This sequence joins TRBV6-5 and TRBJ2-5, with 12 bases fitting TRBD2. V was clipped by 5 bases and J by 6 bases; unmatched bases: 10. The CDR3 consists of 16 residues. The germline V gene has CDR1 MNHEY and CDR2 SVGAGI. The DNA of the CDR3 is TGTGCCAGCAGTCCGATTGGACTAGCGGGAACCAAGACCCAGTACTTC. It translates to CASSPIGLAGTKTQYF.

The chain carries TRBV5-1 and TRBJ2-1, with D perhaps being TRBD1 or TRBD2 (6 bases each). Germline V lookup: CDR1 SGHRS, CDR2 YFSETQ. Trimming stripped 4 bases from V and 2 bases from J, with 19 bases between. CDR3 length equals 17 residues. The CDR3 DNA reads TGCGCCAGCAGCGGACCCCAAGGGGGGAAACCCTACAATGAGCAGTTCTTC. This encodes CASSGPQGGKPYNEQFF. Complete variable domain (other parts from reference TRBV5-1 and TRBJ2-1): KAGVTQTPRYLIKTRGQQVTLSCSPISGHRSVSWYQQTPGQGLQFLFEYFSETQRNKGNFPGRFSGRQFSNSRSEMNVSTLELGDSALYLCASSGPQGGKPYNEQFFGPGTRLTVL.

This clonotype occurred many times. V is TRBV20-1 and J is TRBJ2-7, with TRBD2 identical over 7 bases. V was pared by 3 bases and J by 2 bases, with 4 bases of the junction left unmatched. Germline CDR1 is DFQATT and CDR2 is SNEGSKA (reference sequence). The CDR3 has 13 amino acids. Here the CDR3 reads CSASREAPYEQYF. CDR3 bases: TGCAGTGCTAGTCGGGAGGCGCCCTACGAGCAGTACTTC.